The 14 T cell receptor beta chains presented below share a single source sample, sequenced in a study of T-cell memory formation after mild COVID-19. TCRdb re-analysed the 5' RACE reads in MiXCR, keeping a single row per CDR3 protein. The sample consists of about 350,000 distinct CDR3 sequences, around 28% of them appearing once. The sample was PBMCs or a T cell subset sorted from them (not recorded which). Source of these receptors: an adult woman who had mild COVID-19 (a few samples of this study predate the infection). Cell type and time point are not known.

This clonotype showed up just a few times. The V gene is TRBV7-2, the J gene TRBJ2-1; 15 bases are shared with TRBD2. CDR3 size: 17 residues. The V and J ends lost 3 bases and 9 bases, in that order; junction bases with no gene match: 9. CDR1 is SGHTA and CDR2 is FQGNSA in the germline V gene. The CDR3 is CASSFRTSGGAGAEQFF. Written as DNA, the CDR3 is TGTGCCAGCAGCTTCCGGACTAGCGGGGGGGCGGGAGCTGAGCAGTTCTTC.

This clonotype has a handful of counts. The V call is TRBV15, the J call TRBJ1-1; D may be TRBD1 (6 bases). Germline V CDR1 and CDR2: LNHNV, YYDKDF (reference sequence). This CDR3 comprises 14 residues. V was cut by 2 bases and J by 3 bases, with 10 bases left in between. The CDR3 DNA reads as TGTGCCACCAGCAGAACGACAGGTTACACTGAAGCTTTCTTT. The encoded protein is CATSRTTGYTEAFF. The variable domain in full, with the rest retrieved from reference TRBV15 and TRBJ1-1, is DAMVIQNPRYQVTQFGKPVTLSCSQTLNHNVMYWYQQKSSQAPKLLFHYYDKDFNNEADTPDNFQSRRPNTSFCFLDIRSPGLGDTAMYLCATSRTTGYTEAFFGQGTRLTVV.

V gene TRBV25-1 combines with J gene TRBJ1-2; weak D call: TRBD1 (5 bases). V lost 2 bases, J lost 3 bases, and 19 bases lay in between. The CDR3 runs 17 residues. CDR1 and CDR2 from the germline V gene are MGHDK and SYGVNS. The CDR3 sequence: CASSEDRGSIGDYGYTF. The CDR3 nucleotides are TGTGCCAGCAGTGAAGATAGGGGATCAATAGGTGACTATGGCTACACCTTC.

This sequence joins TRBV12-3 or TRBV12-4 and TRBJ1-1; D ambiguous. The V gene lost 6 bases and the J gene lost 2 bases, with 13 bases spanning the gap. The CDR3 runs 14 residues. CDR3 loop: CASSDARSNTEAFF. The CDR3 region has the DNA TGTGCCAGCAGCGATGCGAGGAGCAACACTGAAGCTTTCTTT.

The genes are TRBV7-9 and TRBJ2-7; TRBD1 matches 7 bases. Trimming took 4 bases from V and 1 from J; bases not matched to a gene: 4. This CDR3 comprises 14 residues. Germline values: CDR1 SEHNR, CDR2 FQNEAQ (reference sequence). In DNA, the CDR3 is TGTGCCAGCAGCTCCGGGACAGAATCCTACGAGCAGTACTTC. This sequence encodes CASSSGTESYEQYF. Drawing the rest from reference TRBV7-9 and TRBJ2-7, the complete variable domain is DTGVSQNPRHKITKRGQNVTFRCDPISEHNRLYWYRQTLGQGPEFLTYFQNEAQLEKSRLLSDRFSAERPKGSFSTLEIQRTEQGDSAMYLCASSSGTESYEQYFGPGTRLTVT.

V is TRBV6-5 and J is TRBJ1-5; the match to TRBD1 covers 9 bases. CDR1 is MNHEY and CDR2 is SVGAGI in the germline V gene. V lost 6 bases to trimming and J lost 2 bases; unmatched junction nucleotides: 5. The CDR3 covers 15 residues. CDR3 nucleotides: TGTGCCAGCAGACGGGGACAGGGAGGCAATCAGCCCCAGCATTTT. Amino acids: CASRRGQGGNQPQHF.

This clonotype was counted only a few times. This chain connects TRBV9 to TRBJ2-1; 10 bases fit TRBD1. The germline CDR1 and CDR2 sequences are SGDLS and YYNGEE. Trimming cost V 0 bases and J 8 bases; bases outside gene matches: 8. The length of the CDR3 is 16 residues. In nucleotides, the CDR3 is TGTGCCAGCAGCGTAGCATCCGGGACAGGGGCACATGAGCAGTTCTTC. Translating gives CASSVASGTGAHEQFF.

The rearrangement joins TRBV5-6 to TRBJ2-1, with 11 nucleotides matching TRBD2. The CDR3 consists of 18 residues. Germline lookup yields CDR1 SGHDT and CDR2 YYEEEE. The V segment lost 1 base and the J segment 6 bases; nucleotides outside the gene matches: 12. As DNA, the CDR3 is TGTGCCAGCAGCTTGATTTACGTTGGACTAGCGGGTATCAATGAGCAGTTCTTC. This codes for CASSLIYVGLAGINEQFF.

This clonotype was seen a handful of times. The V gene is TRBV3-1, the J gene TRBJ2-7; weak D call: TRBD1 (5 bases). Deletions cut 1 base from V and 0 bases from J, with 10 bases between. There are 15 residues in the CDR3. In germline, CDR1 is LGHDT, CDR2 YNNKEL (reference sequence). This chain's CDR3 is CASSQARVGSYEQYF. CDR3 DNA: TGTGCCAGCAGCCAAGCCAGGGTTGGCTCCTACGAGCAGTACTTC.

The chain couples TRBV4-2 to TRBJ1-2; D unclear. Germline V gene data show CDR1 as LGHNA and CDR2 as YNFKEQ. This CDR3 contains 16 residues. V was shortened by 1 base and J by 0 bases, with 12 bases between the two germline ends. Here the CDR3 reads CASSQVEHGSNYGYTF. Here the CDR3 DNA reads TGTGCCAGCAGCCAAGTTGAACACGGATCTAACTATGGCTACACCTTC.

The CDR3 spells CASSLGGPRNPNYGYTF. The CDR3 coding sequence is TGTGCCAGCAGCTTAGGGGGCCCTCGAAACCCAAACTATGGCTACACCTTC. The V and J genes are TRBV7-9 and TRBJ1-2; weak D call: TRBD1 (5 bases). The V gene's germline CDR1 is SEHNR and CDR2 FQNEAQ (reference sequence). This CDR3 has 17 amino acids. Trimming took off 1 base at V and 2 bases at J, with 17 bases between the two ends.

The chain couples TRBV16 to TRBJ2-7; D ambiguous. This CDR3 is built from 13 residues. CDR1 and CDR2 (germline): KGHSY, FQNENV. Trimming left V 3 bases short and J 3 bases short, with 9 bases between. This CDR3 is CASSQRPLYEQYF. As DNA, the CDR3 is TGTGCCAGCAGCCAGCGACCTCTCTACGAGCAGTACTTC. Complete variable domain (other parts from reference TRBV16 and TRBJ2-7): GEEVAQTPKHLVRGEGQKAKLYCAPIKGHSYVFWYQQVLKNEFKFLISFQNENVFDETGMPKERFSAKCLPNSPCSLEIQATKLEDSAVYFCASSQRPLYEQYFGPGTRLTVT.

The V gene is TRBV6-2 or TRBV6-3, the J gene TRBJ1-1; D is unresolved. Trimming pared 7 bases from V and 4 bases from J, leaving 7 bases between. CDR1 is MNHEY and CDR2 is SVGEGT in the germline V gene. CDR3 length equals 11 residues. CDR3 nucleotides: TGTGCCAGCACACTGGGCACTGAAGCTTTCTTT. Translating gives CASTLGTEAFF.

In its sample, this clonotype was seen a few times. The rearrangement joins TRBV5-1 to TRBJ1-3; D uncertain. The CDR3 length is 14 residues. Germline V gene lookup returns CDR1 SGHRS and CDR2 YFSETQ. The V gene lost 4 bases and the J gene lost 0 bases, with 8 bases spanning the gap. CDR3 in amino acids: CASSPDSSGNTIYF. The CDR3 DNA reads TGCGCCAGCAGCCCGGACTCCTCTGGAAACACCATATATTTT. Based on the CDR3 plus reference TRBV5-1 and TRBJ1-3, the full variable domain is KAGVTQTPRYLIKTRGQQVTLSCSPISGHRSVSWYQQTPGQGLQFLFEYFSETQRNKGNFPGRFSGRQFSNSRSEMNVSTLELGDSALYLCASSPDSSGNTIYFGEGSWLTVV.